This TCR beta chain was identified in a study of identical twins. General observations from the study: Modeled out-of-frame TCR alpha sharing in monozygotic twins fell below observed levels. Beta clonotypes that were abundant in cord blood contained fewer insertions, a pattern absent from memory repertoires. Without tracking the same donors, conclusions rested on cross-sectional statistical analysis.

This clonotype came up a few times. The antigen is not known. Each CDR3 protein gets one entry after TCRdb re-called the 5' RACE reads with MiXCR. The profile covers some 500,000 distinct CDR3 sequences, with 13% to 15% appearing a single time and about 0.97% taken by the ten largest. With 4 bases clipped from V and 5 bases from J, the junction kept 10 bases outside the gene matches. This CDR3 spans 14 amino acids. Germline V gene data show CDR1 as SQVTM and CDR2 as ANQGSEA. This sample also belongs to another study, concerning yellow fever vaccine responses in identical twins. That paper states: Vaccine T cell responses of twins reportedly seemed partly convergent and partly personalized.

This chain uses TRBV29-1 with TRBJ2-5, with 7 bases that match TRBD2. The sequence derives from a woman younger than 35 in good health. The sample taken for sequencing was CD4+ T cells sorted from blood. Written as DNA, the CDR3 is TGCAGCGTTGCCGGGACTAAGAGCGGGGAGACCCAGTACTTC. It translates to CSVAGTKSGETQYF.